These T cell receptor beta chains were read from a single sample in a study of cytomegalovirus exposure and HLA in healthy donors. The method was immunoSEQ multiplex PCR; TCRdb's version includes in-frame clones alone and lacks a portion of them. This repertoire shows roughly 250,000 clones, approximately 83% found once; its top ten account for 1% to 1.5%. The sequencing sample was made of PBMCs. The receptors shown here come from a woman in her 30s in good health and CMV-seropositive. CDR3s include the opening cysteine and the closing phenylalanine or tryptophan. A D gene is named only where the DNA matches it firmly. The size of a clone is reported for some rows only, either as once, few or many, or as a class for expanded clones.

d_call | j_call | v_call | clone_size | cdr3_nt | cdr3_aa
TRBD1 | TRBJ2-1 | TRBV2 | . | TGTGCCAGCAGTGAAGCGATGGGACAGGTAAACAATGAGCAGTTCTTC | CASSEAMGQVNNEQFF
. | TRBJ2-7 | TRBV14 | once | TGTGCCAGCAGCCAGGGTCGCGGCGAGCAGTACTTC | CASSQGRGEQYF
. | TRBJ2-3 | TRBV29-1 | . | TGCAGCGTTGTTCTCCCCAGTACAGATACGCAGTATTTT | CSVVLPSTDTQYF
TRBD1 | TRBJ1-5 | TRBV19 | . | TGTGCCAGTACCCTGGGACAGACTAATCAGCCCCAGCATTTT | CASTLGQTNQPQHF
TRBD1 | TRBJ1-2 | TRBV6-5 | few | TGTGCCAGCAGTTCCGGACAGGCCGATGGCTACACCTTC | CASSSGQADGYTF
. | TRBJ2-2 | TRBV27 | . | TGTGCCAGCAGTTTTAGTACCGGGGAGCTGTTTTTT | CASSFSTGELFF
. | TRBJ1-1 | TRBV5-1 | . | TGCGCCAGCAGCTTGCCCCAGGGGAATGAAGCTTTCTTT | CASSLPQGNEAFF
TRBD2 | TRBJ2-1 | TRBV14 | . | TGTGCCAGCAGCCAAGATTTCGGGACTAGCGGGAGGGCCCTCTTAGTGAATGAGCAGTTCTTC | CASSQDFGTSGRALLVNEQFF
. | TRBJ2-2 | TRBV6-6 | . | TGTGCCAGCAAAATCCGGGACACCGGGGAGCTGTTTTTT | CASKIRDTGELFF
TRBD1 | TRBJ1-4 | TRBV5-4 | . | TGTGCCAGCAGCCCACAATCCTCCGGGACAGGAGATGAAAAACTGTTTTTT | CASSPQSSGTGDEKLFF
. | TRBJ2-5 | TRBV11-2 | . | TGTGCCAGCAGCTTATCGTTGGAGACCCAGTACTTC | CASSLSLETQYF
. | TRBJ1-2 | TRBV28 | . | TGTGCCAGCAAGTTGACAGACAACTATGGCTACACCTTC | CASKLTDNYGYTF
TRBD1 | TRBJ1-2 | TRBV5-1 | . | TGCGCCAGCAGCACCGGGACAGTTTCTAACTATGGCTACACCTTC | CASSTGTVSNYGYTF
. | TRBJ1-5 | TRBV9 | once | TGTGCCAGCAGCGGGGGCAGGGGCCGCAATCAGCCCCAGCATTTT | CASSGGRGRNQPQHF
. | TRBJ2-2 | TRBV5-1 | . | TGCGCCAGCAGCCCCGGGATGCCCGGCGGGGAGCTGTTTTTT | CASSPGMPGGELFF
TRBD1 | TRBJ2-1 | TRBV27 | . | TGTGCCAGCAGAAGTTTACCGGGACAGGGGAACCATGAGCAGTTCTTC | CASRSLPGQGNHEQFF
. | TRBJ1-2 | TRBV28 | . | TGTGCCAGCAGCCGATCCGACATGACTGGCTACACCTTC | CASSRSDMTGYTF
TRBD1 | TRBJ2-7 | TRBV2 | . | TGTGCCAGCAGTCAGAGCCAGGGGGCATTTAACGAGCAGTACTTC | CASSQSQGAFNEQYF
. | TRBJ2-2 | TRBV30 | . | TGTGCCTGGAGGTCCGAAGCGAGTTCCGGGGAGCTGTTTTTT | CAWRSEASSGELFF
. | TRBJ2-7 | TRBV11-2 | . | TGTGCCAGCAGTGACCAGGCTTCCTACGAGCAGTACTTC | CASSDQASYEQYF
. | TRBJ1-2 | TRBV10-2 | . | TGCGCCAGCAGTCCCCGACGGGAGCCCGGGGTGAACGGCTACACCTTC | CASSPRREPGVNGYTF
. | TRBJ1-5 | TRBV15 | . | TGTGCCACCAGCAGAGCGGGAGGCGGGGTCCAGCCCCAGCATTTT | CATSRAGGGVQPQHF
TRBD2 | TRBJ2-3 | TRBV6-1 | . | TGTGCCAGCAGTGAAGCGCACCCTTGGCTAGCGGGCACAGATACGCAGTATTTT | CASSEAHPWLAGTDTQYF
. | TRBJ1-5 | TRBV19 | . | TGTGCCAGTACCCCCGGAGCGGGAGGTCATCAGCCCCAGCATTTT | CASTPGAGGHQPQHF
. | TRBJ2-7 | TRBV6-1 | . | TGTGCCAGCAGTGAACCTACAGGGATTTTATCCTACGAGCAGTACTTC | CASSEPTGILSYEQYF
. | TRBJ2-1 | TRBV9 | . | TGTGCCAGCAGCCCCCCGGCGGCGCTTCCATACAATGAGCAGTTCTTC | CASSPPAALPYNEQFF
. | TRBJ2-5 | TRBV5-1 | . | TGCGCCAGCAGCTTCGGCCGGCGACAAGGTTCCGTCGAGACCCAGTACTTC | CASSFGRRQGSVETQYF
TRBD1 | TRBJ1-5 | TRBV9 | . | TGTGCCAGCAGCCCCCATACGGGACAGGGACAGCCCCAGCATTTT | CASSPHTGQGQPQHF
TRBD1 | TRBJ1-1 | TRBV6-1 | . | TGTGCCAGCAGTGGGACAGGGCACACTGAAGCTTTCTTT | CASSGTGHTEAFF
TRBD1 | TRBJ2-1 | TRBV5-1 | . | TGCGCCAGCAGCACCGGGACAGGGGGCAGCAATGAGCAGTTCTTC | CASSTGTGGSNEQFF
. | TRBJ2-2 | TRBV11-3 | . | TGTGCCAGCAGCTTACGAAATAGTGGTGCGAACACCGGGGAGCTGTTTTTT | CASSLRNSGANTGELFF
TRBD2 | TRBJ2-2 | TRBV30 | . | TGTGCCTGGAGTGTCCTCCCTCCTAGCGGGAGTGATTCGGACACCGGGGAGCTGTTTTTT | CAWSVLPPSGSDSDTGELFF